The next 3 T cell receptor beta chains were all read from a single sample in a study of PD-1 blockade in classical Hodgkin lymphoma. This table comes from immunoSEQ multiplex PCR, and its TCRdb copy is limited to in-frame clones, with some not included. The data contain about 23,000 clones, about 91% of them seen just once; the ten biggest clones take up 0.2% to 0.3%. Regarding time point: newly diagnosed, previously untreated cHL patient sample. Purified CD4+ T cells were obtained from thawed PBMCs through magnetic negative selection. The sample was CD4+ T cells from blood. The receptors stem from a human donor with classical Hodgkin lymphoma.

The rearrangement uses TRBV5-4 and TRBJ2-3, with 8 bases that match TRBD2. The CDR3 is 17 residues long. From germline, CDR1 is SGHNT and CDR2 YYREEE (reference sequence). The V and J ends lost 4 bases and 3 bases, in that order; junction bases with no gene match: 13. For the CDR3, the DNA is TGTGCCAGCAGCAGAGAGCCAACTAGCGGAGTTACAGATACGCAGTATTTT. Its protein is CASSREPTSGVTDTQYF. Using reference TRBV5-4 and TRBJ2-3 for the parts outside the CDR3, the full variable domain is ETGVTQSPTHLIKTRGQQVTLRCSSQSGHNTVSWYQQALGQGPQFIFQYYREEENGRGNFPPRFSGLQFPNYSSELNVNALELDDSALYLCASSREPTSGVTDTQYFGPGTRLTVL.

This chain connects TRBV6-5 to TRBJ1-1, with a possible D match to TRBD1 (6 bases). The germline V and J ends were trimmed by 4 bases and 4 bases, with 16 bases remaining between them. Per germline, CDR1 MNHEY and CDR2 SVGAGI. The CDR3 covers 15 residues. This chain's CDR3 is CASSSLWGAGTEAFF. In DNA form, the CDR3 reads TGTGCCAGCAGTTCACTTTGGGGGGCAGGCACTGAAGCTTTCTTT.

This clone was counted a single time. V and J are TRBV10-3 and TRBJ1-1; 9 nucleotides agree with TRBD1. CDR1 is ENHRY and CDR2 is SYGVKD in the germline V gene. V lost 2 bases, J lost 11 bases, and 15 bases stayed unmatched. The CDR3 sequence is 16 residues long. The CDR3 sequence is CAISEKGQGITRAAFF. The CDR3 region has the DNA TGTGCCATCAGTGAGAAGGGACAGGGTATTACGCGTGCGGCTTTCTTT.